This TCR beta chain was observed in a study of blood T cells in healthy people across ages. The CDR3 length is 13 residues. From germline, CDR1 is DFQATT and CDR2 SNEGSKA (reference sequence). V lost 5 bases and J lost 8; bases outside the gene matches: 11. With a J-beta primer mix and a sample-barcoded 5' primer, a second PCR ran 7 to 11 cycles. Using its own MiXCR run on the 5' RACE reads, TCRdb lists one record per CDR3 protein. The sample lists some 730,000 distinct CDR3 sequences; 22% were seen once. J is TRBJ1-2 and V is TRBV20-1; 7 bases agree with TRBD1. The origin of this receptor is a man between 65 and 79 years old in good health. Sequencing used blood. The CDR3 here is CSAFDRARQGYTF. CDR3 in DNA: TGCAGTGCTTTTGACAGGGCACGCCAGGGCTACACCTTC.